Listed here are 17 T cell receptor beta chains from one sample, sequenced in a study of T cells in Graves' hyperthyroidism and ophthalmopathy. The TCR beta CDR3 regions underwent amplification using RNA transcripts as the source. TCR CDR3 regions were first amplified by RT-PCR with HTBI primers. TCRdb fed the multiplex PCR reads into MiXCR, producing one record per CDR3 protein. The sample lists 500,000 to 650,000 distinct CDR3 sequences; 12% to 15% were seen once. The specimen sequenced was blood. These receptors all come from a woman aged 40 to 50 with Graves' hyperthyroidism.

At least ten counts were recorded for this clonotype. This chain connects TRBV20-1 to TRBJ2-7, with 7 bases matching TRBD2. The CDR3 is 15 residues long. CDR1 and CDR2 (germline): DFQATT, SNEGSKA (reference sequence). The V gene end was trimmed by 0 bases and the J gene end by 0 bases; junction bases not matched to a gene: 5. Here the CDR3 reads CSARDRAGPSYEQYF. Here the CDR3 DNA reads TGCAGTGCTAGAGATCGAGCGGGACCCTCCTACGAGCAGTACTTC.

The gene calls are TRBV7-2 and TRBJ1-3; D call uncertain. The length of the CDR3 is 15 residues. Germline lookup yields CDR1 SGHTA and CDR2 FQGNSA. Trimming took off 5 bases at V and 4 bases at J, with 15 bases between the two ends. CDR3 DNA sequence: TGTGCCAGCAGCCTAAACAGACTCTTCGGAAACACCATATATTTT. It encodes CASSLNRLFGNTIYF.

In this sample, this clonotype turned up many times. V is TRBV2 and J is TRBJ1-5; TRBD1 might be the D (6 bases). Germline CDR1 is SNHLY and CDR2 is FYNNEI. V lost 6 bases, J lost 6 bases, and 18 bases lay in between. CDR3 length: 15 residues. The CDR3 DNA sequence: TGTGCCAGCAGCCCAGATCCAGGGGTTAGTCAGCCCCAGCATTTT. It yields the protein CASSPDPGVSQPQHF.

The V and J genes are TRBV15 and TRBJ2-3; TRBD2 agrees at 9 bases. Germline lookup yields CDR1 LNHNV and CDR2 YYDKDF (reference sequence). The CDR3 is 16 residues long. The V gene end was trimmed by 4 bases and the J gene end by 0 bases; junction bases not matched to a gene: 5. The CDR3: CATSTKREASTDTQYF. CDR3 DNA sequence: TGTGCCACCAGCACAAAGCGGGAGGCTAGCACAGATACGCAGTATTTT.

This clonotype was observed at least ten times. This chain joins TRBV3-1 and TRBJ2-7; 9 bases match TRBD1. V lost 4 bases, J lost 3 bases, and 10 bases stayed unmatched. Germline values: CDR1 LGHDT, CDR2 YNNKEL (reference sequence). The CDR3 runs 16 residues. In DNA form, the CDR3 reads TGTGCCAGCAGCCCTAGTCCCGGGACAGGGATCTACGAGCAGTACTTC. Its protein product is CASSPSPGTGIYEQYF.

The chain uses TRBV20-1 and TRBJ2-7, with TRBD2 matching over 8 bases. The CDR3 sequence is 13 residues long. The V segment lost 7 bases and the J segment 3 bases; nucleotides outside the gene matches: 8. Germline CDR1 DFQATT, CDR2 SNEGSKA (reference sequence). CDR3 in amino acids: CSVPWLAGYEQYF. The DNA for the CDR3 is TGCAGTGTTCCCTGGCTAGCGGGCTACGAGCAGTACTTC.

This clonotype was observed many times. The chain links TRBV20-1 to TRBJ2-7, with a tentative D call TRBD1 (6 bases). The CDR3 length is 13 residues. Germline V CDR1 and CDR2: DFQATT, SNEGSKA (reference sequence). The ends were cut back, 6 bases at V and 6 bases at J, with 18 bases in the middle. For the CDR3, the DNA is TGCAGTGCAAAGAGACAGGACATCTCCGAGCAGTACTTC. It yields the protein CSAKRQDISEQYF.

This clonotype came up many times. The chain carries TRBV6-2 or TRBV6-3 and TRBJ2-5; D unresolved. Between the trimmed V and J ends, which lost 8 bases and 4 bases, there was a span of 8 bases. The CDR3 runs 11 residues. Germline V gene data show CDR1 as MNHEY and CDR2 as SVGEGT. DNA for the CDR3: TGTGCCAGCCCCTTCGGAGAGACCCAGTACTTC. Translation: CASPFGETQYF.

The rearrangement links TRBV11-3 to TRBJ1-4; D is perhaps TRBD1 (5 bases). V shed 4 bases and J shed 5 bases, with 14 bases lying between them. In germline, CDR1 is SGHNT, CDR2 YENEEA. This CDR3 comprises 15 residues. The CDR3 is CASSSQTATNEKLFF. DNA of the CDR3: TGTGCCAGCAGCTCCCAGACAGCCACCAATGAAAAACTGTTTTTT.

This clonotype was seen only a few times. The chain carries TRBV30 and TRBJ1-4; D remains ambiguous. Germline V gives CDR1 GTSNPN, CDR2 SVGIG (reference sequence). The CDR3 has 15 residues. Deletions cut 1 base from V and 8 bases from J, with 17 bases between. The CDR3 loop reads CAWSAPQPGMEKLFF. The CDR3 DNA reads as TGTGCCTGGAGTGCCCCACAGCCGGGGATGGAAAAACTGTTTTTT.

At least ten counts were recorded for this clonotype. Germline and junction disagree at one end, which may indicate a read error. The chain joins TRBV7-3 to TRBJ2-2; no clear D. The CDR3 loop spans 14 amino acids. Germline V gene sequence: CDR1 SGHTA, CDR2 FQGTGA. Written as DNA, the CDR3 is TGCGCCAGCAGCTTGGCCGGGTCGACCGGGGAGCTGTTTTTT. This codes for CASSLAGSTGELFF.

This clonotype was counted a few times. The gene calls are TRBV5-1 and TRBJ1-5, with D unresolved. V lost 9 bases and J lost 2, with 15 bases in between. CDR3 length: 14 amino acids. Germline CDR1 SGHRS, CDR2 YFSETQ. CDR3 coding DNA: TGCGCCATAACAGAGGATTCCCGCAATCAGCCCCAGCATTTT. It encodes CAITEDSRNQPQHF. Full variable domain (outside the CDR3, taken from reference TRBV5-1 and TRBJ1-5): KAGVTQTPRYLIKTRGQQVTLSCSPISGHRSVSWYQQTPGQGLQFLFEYFSETQRNKGNFPGRFSGRQFSNSRSEMNVSTLELGDSALYLCAITEDSRNQPQHFGDGTRLSIL.

The rearrangement joins TRBV9 to TRBJ2-2, with 8 bases fitting TRBD1. Germline V gives CDR1 SGDLS, CDR2 YYNGEE. J lost 3 bases, V lost 4 bases, and 8 bases had no gene match. The CDR3 consists of 16 residues. The CDR3 region has the DNA TGTGCCAGCAGCCTTCGGACAGGGATGGACACCGGGGAGCTGTTTTTT. Translated: CASSLRTGMDTGELFF.

In this sample, this clonotype turned up many times. The chain couples TRBV2 to TRBJ2-5; 9 nucleotides align to TRBD1. CDR1 and CDR2 from the germline V gene are SNHLY and FYNNEI. J lost 5 bases, V lost 6 bases, and 10 bases had no gene match. The CDR3 runs 15 residues. The CDR3 DNA reads as TGTGCCAGCAGCGAGGGACAGGGAAAGTTTGAGACCCAGTACTTC. Translated: CASSEGQGKFETQYF.

This clonotype was observed many times. The chain uses TRBV10-3 and TRBJ2-6; D is uncertain. CDR3 length equals 15 residues. The ends were cut back, 3 bases at V and 4 bases at J, with 10 bases in the middle. Germline CDR1 and CDR2: ENHRY and SYGVKD. CDR3 loop: CAISDQISGANVLTF. The DNA of the CDR3 is TGTGCCATCAGTGACCAAATATCCGGGGCCAACGTCCTGACTTTC.

In its sample, this clonotype was seen many times. The chain uses TRBV15 and TRBJ2-1; 12 nucleotides agree with TRBD2. V was clipped by 0 bases and J by 7 bases; unmatched bases: 1. Per germline, CDR1 LNHNV and CDR2 YYDKDF (reference sequence). CDR3 length: 15 residues. CDR3 sequence: CATSRDGTSGNEQFF. The CDR3 DNA reads TGTGCCACCAGCAGAGATGGGACTAGCGGGAATGAGCAGTTCTTC.

The rearrangement uses TRBV4-1 and TRBJ1-4; no definite D call. Germline assignment: CDR1 MGHRA and CDR2 YSYEKL. Trimming took 0 bases from V and 4 from J, leaving 9 bases between them. The CDR3 covers 15 residues. The CDR3 sequence is CASSQDGSGNEKLFF. CDR3 DNA sequence: TGCGCCAGCAGCCAAGATGGCTCGGGTAATGAAAAACTGTTTTTT.